This passage covers 14 T cell receptor beta chains from one sample sequenced in a study of neoadjuvant anti-PD-1 for oral cavity cancer. Data came from immunoSEQ multiplex PCR; TCRdb stores just in-frame clones and leaves some out. The data contain 14,000 or so clones, about three quarters of them seen just once; the ten biggest clones take up about 2.7%. Time point in this sample: after neoadjuvant nivolumab, at surgical resection. The sample was PBMCs, taken after nivolumab (anti-PD-1) treatment. These receptor sequences come from a person between 40 and 80 years old with oral cavity squamous cell carcinoma.

This clone was seen only once. The gene calls are TRBV29-1 and TRBJ1-5; unclear D gene. Trimming took off 6 bases at V and 3 bases at J, with 12 bases between the two ends. The CDR3 length is 13 residues. Germline assignment: CDR1 SQVTM and CDR2 ANQGSEA. The CDR3 coding sequence is TGCAGCGTGGGTGACGGGGACAATCAGCCCCAGCATTTT. Amino acid sequence: CSVGDGDNQPQHF.

The genes are TRBV11-1 and TRBJ2-1, with D possibly being TRBD1 (6 bases). V gave up 6 bases and J gave up 0 bases, with 12 bases separating them. Germline CDR1 SGHAT, CDR2 FQDESV (reference sequence). The CDR3 has 15 amino acids. CDR3 protein: CASRHRVSSYNEQFF. As DNA, the CDR3 is TGTGCCAGCAGGCACAGGGTTAGCTCCTACAATGAGCAGTTCTTC.

The chain carries TRBV6-1 and TRBJ2-7; maybe TRBD2 (6 bases). Germline V lookup: CDR1 MNHNS, CDR2 SASEGT. The CDR3 extends over 15 amino acids. The ends were cut back, 6 bases at V and 7 bases at J, with 22 bases in the middle. DNA for the CDR3: TGTGCCAGCAGAGAACCGGGGTCAGCGGCGGGGGAGCAGTACTTC. This gives the protein CASREPGSAAGEQYF.

With regard to this clone: Other nucleotide sequences in the sample specify the same CDR3. J is TRBJ1-2 and V is TRBV2; D uncertain. With 4 bases removed from V and 1 base from J, the gap between germline ends came to 4 bases. CDR1 and CDR2 from the germline V gene are SNHLY and FYNNEI. CDR3 length: 12 amino acids. The CDR3 sequence: CASSGGNYGYTF. The CDR3 DNA reads TGTGCCAGCAGTGGGGGTAACTATGGCTACACCTTC.

CDR3 region: CASSHSASSYNEQFF. CDR3 nucleotide sequence: TGTGCCAGCAGCCATAGCGCCAGCTCCTACAATGAGCAGTTCTTC. The chain uses TRBV6-5 and TRBJ2-1, with D possibly being TRBD2 (5 bases). V lost 6 bases to trimming and J lost 0 bases, with 12 bases between them. The CDR3 contains 15 residues. Germline CDR1 and CDR2: MNHEY and SVGAGI.

The chain recombines TRBV6-6 with TRBJ2-7; a weak D match, TRBD2 (7 bases). Germline-derived CDR1 and CDR2 are MNHNY and SVGAGI (reference sequence). This CDR3 spans 15 amino acids. Trimming shortened V by 7 bases and J by 2 bases, and 18 bases separated the two germline ends. The CDR3 region has the DNA TGTGCCAGCACCGAAGGGGGGGGACCTGCCTACGAGCAGTACTTC. Translated: CASTEGGGPAYEQYF.

The chain combines TRBV28 with TRBJ1-5; no clear D. V lost 6 bases, J lost 0 bases, and 15 bases lay in between. The CDR3 extends over 16 amino acids. Germline loops: CDR1 MDHEN, CDR2 SYDVKM. CDR3 coding DNA: TGTGCCAGCAGACGATCCAAGACAAGTAGCAATCAGCCCCAGCATTTT. Its protein product is CASRRSKTSSNQPQHF.

Points on this clone: This same CDR3 is encoded by further DNA sequences in the sample. The chain employs TRBV6-6 and TRBJ2-7, with TRBD1 matching 9 bases. The length of the CDR3 is 14 residues. Germline V gives CDR1 MNHNY, CDR2 SVGAGI (reference sequence). J was trimmed by 4 bases and V by 7 bases; bases with no gene match: 8. The CDR3 DNA reads TGTGCCAGCACAACCTCGGGACAGGGATACGAGCAGTACTTC. This encodes CASTTSGQGYEQYF.

The chain carries TRBV5-8 and TRBJ1-1; D gene ambiguous. Germline V lookup: CDR1 SGHTS, CDR2 YDEGEE. Trimming pared 4 bases from V and 10 bases from J, leaving 14 bases between. The CDR3 sequence is 12 residues long. The DNA of the CDR3 is TGTGCCAGCAGCCCTACCGGCTCGCCAGCTTTCTTT. Protein sequence: CASSPTGSPAFF.

The rearrangement uses TRBV6-5 and TRBJ2-3; D is possibly TRBD2 (5 bases). Germline V gene lookup returns CDR1 MNHEY and CDR2 SVGAGI. This CDR3 has 15 residues. V lost 5 bases to trimming and J lost 0 bases, with 12 bases between them. The CDR3, as DNA: TGTGCCAGCAGTGGCCTAAGCGGCAGCACAGATACGCAGTATTTT. It codes for CASSGLSGSTDTQYF.

For the CDR3, the DNA is TGTGCCAGCAGTTACTCGGGGGGTCGGACTGAAGCTTTCTTT. Translated, it gives CASSYSGGRTEAFF. The chain is built from TRBV6-5 and TRBJ1-1; D may be TRBD1 (5 bases). Germline CDR1 is MNHEY and CDR2 is SVGAGI. This CDR3 has 14 amino acids. The V and J ends lost 0 bases and 5 bases respectively, with 10 bases between them.

The chain recombines TRBV6-4 with TRBJ2-7; perhaps D is TRBD1 or TRBD2 (6 bases each). CDR3 length: 13 amino acids. The V gene's germline CDR1 is MRHNA and CDR2 SNTAGT. V was pared by 8 bases and J by 2 bases, with 13 bases between. Here the CDR3 reads CASPEGGPYEQYF. The CDR3 region has the DNA TGTGCCAGCCCTGAGGGGGGTCCCTACGAGCAGTACTTC.

This chain connects TRBV29-1 to TRBJ2-5, with D perhaps matching TRBD1 or TRBD2 (5 bases each). V was pared by 0 bases and J by 5 bases, with 16 bases between. Per the germline V gene, CDR1 is SQVTM and CDR2 is ANQGSEA. This CDR3 region has 15 residues. This CDR3 is CSVEDLGEHGETQYF. The CDR3, as DNA: TGCAGCGTTGAAGATCTGGGGGAGCACGGGGAGACCCAGTACTTC.

This clone was recorded a few times. The rearrangement links TRBV5-6 to TRBJ2-7; D is possibly TRBD2 (5 bases). Germline V gives CDR1 SGHDT, CDR2 YYEEEE. Trimming cost V 5 bases and J 0 bases, with 6 bases left between them. The CDR3 has 12 amino acids. This CDR3 is CASRAGSYEQYF. The CDR3 DNA sequence: TGTGCCAGCAGGGCGGGCTCCTACGAGCAGTACTTC.